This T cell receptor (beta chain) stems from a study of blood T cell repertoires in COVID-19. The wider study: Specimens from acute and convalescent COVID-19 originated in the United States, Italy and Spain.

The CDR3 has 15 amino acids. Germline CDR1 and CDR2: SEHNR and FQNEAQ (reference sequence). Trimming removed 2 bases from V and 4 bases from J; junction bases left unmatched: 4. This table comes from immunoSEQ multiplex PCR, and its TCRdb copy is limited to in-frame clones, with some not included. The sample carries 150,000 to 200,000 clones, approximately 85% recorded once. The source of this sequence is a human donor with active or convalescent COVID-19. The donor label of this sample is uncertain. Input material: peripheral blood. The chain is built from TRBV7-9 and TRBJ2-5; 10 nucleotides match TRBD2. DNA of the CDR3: TGTGCCAGCAGCTTACCTAGCGGGGGCGGAGAGACCCAGTACTTC. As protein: CASSLPSGGGETQYF.